This T cell receptor beta chain was documented in a study of cytomegalovirus exposure and HLA in healthy donors. This CDR3 region has 12 residues. V dropped 10 bases and J dropped 4 bases, with 13 bases sitting between them. Germline lookup yields CDR1 MDHEN and CDR2 SYDVKM. Points from the study as a whole: There was a cluster of highly shared sequence variants that was likely a sequencing artifact. Immune exposure data for these donors was limited to CMV serostatus.

Primers included in the PCR were 60 Vbeta and 13 Jbeta primers. Libraries were prepared by immunoSEQ multiplex PCR; TCRdb keeps only in-frame clonotypes and omits some of them. The table shows about 190,000 clones, with roughly 79% occurring only once. This clone was detected only once. The antigen remains undetermined. Sequenced input: PBMCs. The clonotype originates from a woman younger than 30 in good health and CMV-seronegative. V gene TRBV28 combines with J gene TRBJ1-2, with D perhaps matching TRBD1 (5 bases). CDR3 protein: CAIRRVGYGYTF. CDR3 nucleotides: TGTGCCATCCGCAGGGTTGGCTATGGCTACACCTTC.